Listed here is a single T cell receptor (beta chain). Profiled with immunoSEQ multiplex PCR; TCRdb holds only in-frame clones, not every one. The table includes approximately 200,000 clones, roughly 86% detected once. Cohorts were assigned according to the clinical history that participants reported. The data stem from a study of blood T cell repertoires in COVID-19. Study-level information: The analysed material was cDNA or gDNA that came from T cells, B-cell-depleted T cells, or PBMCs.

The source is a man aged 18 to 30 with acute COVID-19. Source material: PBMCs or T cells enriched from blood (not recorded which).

The CDR3 loop reads CASSLAISVQGATDTQYF. The DNA of the CDR3 is TGTGCCAGCAGCTTAGCGATATCTGTACAGGGTGCCACAGATACGCAGTATTTT. The V call is TRBV7-9, the J call TRBJ2-3, with D tentatively TRBD1 (6 bases). The CDR3 contains 18 residues. The V and J ends lost 0 bases and 2 bases respectively, with 18 bases between them. The V gene's germline CDR1 is SEHNR and CDR2 FQNEAQ (reference sequence). The full variable domain, in which reference TRBV7-9 and TRBJ2-3 provide the parts outside the CDR3, is DTGVSQNPRHKITKRGQNVTFRCDPISEHNRLYWYRQTLGQGPEFLTYFQNEAQLEKSRLLSDRFSAERPKGSFSTLEIQRTEQGDSAMYLCASSLAISVQGATDTQYFGPGTRLTVL.